What follows are 28 T cell receptor beta chains derived from one specimen sequenced in a study of blood T cell repertoires in COVID-19. Using immunoSEQ multiplex PCR, the repertoire was profiled, and TCRdb retains in-frame clones only, with some absent. The table includes 200,000 or so clones, roughly 76% detected once. The sample consisted of peripheral blood. Every receptor here comes from a woman aged 80 or older with COVID-19, enrolled during active disease.

Ten or more counts support this clone. V gene TRBV9 combines with J gene TRBJ2-1, with 14 bases matching TRBD2. The germline V gene has CDR1 SGDLS and CDR2 YYNGEE. The CDR3 is 16 amino acids. V gave up 0 bases and J gave up 6 bases; unmatched junction bases: 2. CDR3 bases: TGTGCCAGCAGCGTAGCCGGGACTAGCGGGAGCAATGAGCAGTTCTTC. It translates to CASSVAGTSGSNEQFF.

In its sample, this clone was seen many times. This sequence joins TRBV27 and TRBJ2-4, with TRBD1 matching 9 bases. CDR1 is MNHEY and CDR2 is SMNVEV in the germline V gene (reference sequence). V trimming: 6 bases; J trimming: 6 bases; junction bases outside the gene matches: 3. This CDR3 is 13 amino acids long. The CDR3 nucleotides are TGTGCCAGCAGGACAGGGGGAGTAAACATTCAGTACTTC. It translates to CASRTGGVNIQYF.

V gene TRBV18 combines with J gene TRBJ1-4, with D uncertain. CDR3 size: 14 residues. Germline assignment: CDR1 KGHSH and CDR2 LQKENI. Trimming took 6 bases from V and 5 from J, leaving 13 bases between them. CDR3 sequence (DNA): TGTGCCAGCTCCCCCGTGAGGCTCAATGAAAAACTGTTTTTT. Translating it yields CASSPVRLNEKLFF.

This clone is a singleton in its sample. The chain is built from TRBV28 and TRBJ2-7, with 13 bases identical to TRBD2. Per germline, CDR1 MDHEN and CDR2 SYDVKM. The trim removed 5 bases at V and 13 bases at J, leaving 14 bases unmatched. The CDR3 runs 15 residues. CDR3 DNA: TGTGCCAGCAGTCGAACCAGACTAGCGGGAGGCCTAGAATACTTC. This translates into CASSRTRLAGGLEYF.

This clone was found a few times. The chain couples TRBV7-3 to TRBJ2-1; 7 nucleotides align to TRBD1. The CDR3 is 13 residues long. Germline trimming cut 4 bases from V and 4 bases from J; bases unmatched to any gene: 1. Germline CDR1 and CDR2: SGHTA and FQGTGA. The CDR3 bases are TGTGCCAGCAGCTCGACAGGGTACAATGAGCAGTTCTTC. Translating gives CASSSTGYNEQFF.

The rearrangement joins TRBV28 to TRBJ1-3; 9 bases align to TRBD1. After removal of 5 bases from V and 6 bases from J, the junction contained 5 bases not matched to a gene. Germline V gives CDR1 MDHEN, CDR2 SYDVKM. The CDR3 extends over 14 amino acids. The CDR3 protein is CASSPRDRVNTIYF. CDR3 nucleotide sequence: TGTGCCAGCAGTCCGCGGGACAGGGTAAACACCATATATTTT.

With regard to this clone: Additional DNA sequences in this sample encode the identical CDR3. The V and J genes are TRBV28 and TRBJ2-7, with D tentatively TRBD2 (5 bases). This CDR3 comprises 14 residues. CDR1 is MDHEN, CDR2 SYDVKM, per germline. Trimming left V 3 bases short and J 0 bases short, with 9 bases between. CDR3 in DNA: TGTGCCAGCAGTTTCTCGGGGAGCTCCTACGAGCAGTACTTC. Translation: CASSFSGSSYEQYF.

In this sample, this clone turned up many times. The chain uses TRBV9 and TRBJ2-3, with D possibly TRBD2 on 6 matching bases. CDR1 is SGDLS and CDR2 is YYNGEE in the germline V gene. The CDR3 is 15 residues long. V was trimmed by 3 bases and J by 1 base, leaving 12 bases between them. The CDR3 DNA follows: TGTGCCAGCAGCGAGGACCCGGGGGGCACAGATACGCAGTATTTT. Its translation is CASSEDPGGTDTQYF.

The chain couples TRBV6-1 to TRBJ2-1, with 9 bases lining up with TRBD2. After removal of 0 bases from V and 6 bases from J, the junction contained 9 bases not matched to a gene. This CDR3 has 17 amino acids. Germline V gives CDR1 MNHNS, CDR2 SASEGT. The CDR3 DNA reads as TGTGCCAGCAGTGAAGCGGATAGCGGGAGAGAGGGCAATGAGCAGTTCTTC. Amino acid sequence: CASSEADSGREGNEQFF.

The chain has TRBV11-3 and TRBJ2-1; 9 bases fit TRBD2. This CDR3 has 16 amino acids. J lost 6 bases, V lost 4 bases, and 10 bases had no gene match. Germline-derived CDR1 and CDR2 are SGHNT and YENEEA. CDR3 region: CASSSRRLAAINEQFF. CDR3 coding DNA: TGTGCCAGCAGCTCAAGACGACTAGCGGCTATCAATGAGCAGTTCTTC. The whole variable domain, filled in from reference TRBV11-3 and TRBJ2-1, reads EAGVVQSPRYKIIEKKQPVAFWCNPISGHNTLYWYLQNLGQGPELLIRYENEEAVDDSQLPKDRFSAERLKGVDSTLKIQPAELGDSAVYLCASSSRRLAAINEQFFGPGTRLTVL.

The V and J genes are TRBV10-3 and TRBJ2-2; tentative D call: TRBD2 (6 bases). Germline CDR1 and CDR2: ENHRY and SYGVKD. Trimming removed 6 bases from V and 0 bases from J, with 20 bases in between. CDR3 size: 18 residues. The DNA of the CDR3 is TGTGCCATCAGGGAAACGCGGGACCCTCGGGCGAACACCGGGGAGCTGTTTTTT. Translation gives CAIRETRDPRANTGELFF.

The genes are TRBV27 and TRBJ2-1; 10 bases align to TRBD2. The CDR3 contains 16 residues. J gave up 2 bases and V 0 bases, and 1 base lay outside the gene matches. Germline V lookup: CDR1 MNHEY, CDR2 SMNVEV (reference sequence). The CDR3 reads CASSLSGLAAYNEQFF. CDR3 bases: TGTGCCAGCAGTTTATCCGGACTAGCGGCCTACAATGAGCAGTTCTTC.

The table lists this clone with a few counts. The chain recombines TRBV7-3 with TRBJ2-7, with 9 nucleotides matching TRBD1. Germline assignment: CDR1 SGHTA and CDR2 FQGTGA. The trim removed 5 bases at V and 5 bases at J, leaving 7 bases unmatched. The CDR3 sequence is 14 residues long. The CDR3 sequence: CASSPGTGWDEQYF. Here the CDR3 DNA reads TGTGCCAGCAGCCCCGGGACAGGGTGGGACGAGCAGTACTTC. Looking up the rest from reference TRBV7-3 and TRBJ2-7 gives the full variable domain: GAGVSQTPSNKVTEKGKYVELRCDPISGHTALYWYRQSLGQGPEFLIYFQGTGAADDSGLPNDRFFAVRPEGSVSTLKIQRTERGDSAVYLCASSPGTGWDEQYFGPGTRLTVT.

This chain uses TRBV6-5 with TRBJ2-7; D perhaps matches TRBD1 (6 bases). CDR1 is MNHEY, CDR2 SVGAGI, per germline. This CDR3 contains 14 residues. Trimming removed 3 bases from V and 5 bases from J, with 14 bases in between. The CDR3 loop reads CASSYATGSHEQYF. The CDR3 DNA is TGTGCCAGCAGTTATGCTACAGGGTCCCACGAGCAGTACTTC.

The chain has TRBV24-1 and TRBJ2-3, with TRBD1 identical over 8 bases. The CDR3 loop spans 16 amino acids. Germline V gene data show CDR1 as KGHDR and CDR2 as SFDVKD. The V gene end was trimmed by 3 bases and the J gene end by 6 bases; junction bases not matched to a gene: 10. CDR3 loop: CATSDPHQGADDTQYF. CDR3 DNA: TGTGCCACCAGTGATCCTCATCAGGGGGCGGATGATACGCAGTATTTT.

This chain uses TRBV28 with TRBJ2-5; TRBD1 matches at 9 bases. This CDR3 has 14 amino acids. Losses at the gene ends were 5 bases for V and 5 bases for J; bases not matched to a gene: 6. The germline V gene encodes CDR1 MDHEN and CDR2 SYDVKM. The CDR3 loop reads CASSGRTGVETQYF. The CDR3 DNA follows: TGTGCCAGCAGTGGGAGGACAGGGGTGGAGACCCAGTACTTC.

V gene TRBV7-2 combines with J gene TRBJ2-3; 10 bases align to TRBD2. The CDR3 has 18 amino acids. The V and J ends lost 5 bases and 3 bases, in that order; junction bases with no gene match: 14. CDR1 and CDR2 from the germline V gene are SGHTA and FQGNSA. The DNA for the CDR3 is TGTGCCAGCAGCCCCCCTCCGATGAGCGGGAGGGGTACAGATACGCAGTATTTT. This gives the protein CASSPPPMSGRGTDTQYF.

This clone occurred once. The CDR3 is CASSPSGLSGANVLTF. The CDR3 DNA follows: TGTGCCAGCTCACCATCCGGTCTCTCTGGGGCCAACGTCCTGACTTTC. This sequence joins TRBV18 and TRBJ2-6, with D uncertain. Germline V gene data show CDR1 as KGHSH and CDR2 as LQKENI. This CDR3 is built from 16 residues. V shed 2 bases and J shed 0 bases, with 8 bases lying between them.

The chain recombines TRBV7-9 with TRBJ2-2, with 7 nucleotides matching TRBD2. This CDR3 spans 14 amino acids. Germline V gives CDR1 SEHNR, CDR2 FQNEAQ (reference sequence). V lost 2 bases, J lost 4 bases, and 1 base stayed unmatched. In DNA form, the CDR3 reads TGTGCCAGCAGCTTAACGGGGGGCACCGGGGAGCTGTTTTTT. This gives the protein CASSLTGGTGELFF.

This chain links TRBV4-1 with TRBJ1-5; 7 nucleotides agree with TRBD1. Germline V gives CDR1 MGHRA, CDR2 YSYEKL. J lost 4 bases, V lost 1 base, and 13 bases had no gene match. This CDR3 region has 18 residues. The DNA for the CDR3 is TGCGCCAGCAGCCAAGGGTTCGGCAGGGGGAGGTGGAATCAGCCCCAGCATTTT. This encodes CASSQGFGRGRWNQPQHF.

This clone was found many times. CDR3 nucleotides: TGTGCCAGCAGCCAAGTAGAGGGAGAGACCCAGTACTTC. Amino acid sequence: CASSQVEGETQYF. The rearrangement joins TRBV3-1 (or the pseudogene TRBV3-2) to TRBJ2-5, with D possibly TRBD2 on 5 matching bases. Deletions cut 1 base from V and 4 bases from J, with 7 bases between. The CDR3 length is 13 residues. Germline CDR1 and CDR2: LGHDT and YNNKEL (reference sequence).

This clone appeared a few times. V gene TRBV6-5 combines with J gene TRBJ1-2, with D possibly matching TRBD1 (5 bases). This CDR3 spans 13 amino acids. V lost 2 bases to trimming and J lost 5 bases, with 9 bases between them. Looked up from germline, CDR1 is MNHEY and CDR2 is SVGAGI. CDR3 bases: TGTGCCAGCAGTTACGGACACTCATATGGCTACACCTTC. Protein sequence: CASSYGHSYGYTF.

This clone was seen just once. V gene TRBV19 combines with J gene TRBJ1-1, with TRBD1 matching over 10 bases. V trimming: 4 bases; J trimming: 1 base; junction bases outside the gene matches: 9. Germline CDR1 LNHDA, CDR2 SQIVND (reference sequence). The CDR3 covers 17 residues. CDR3 sequence reads: CASSTSRQGARNTEAFF. The CDR3 coding sequence is TGTGCCAGTAGTACATCTAGACAGGGGGCGCGGAACACTGAAGCTTTCTTT. The full variable domain, its missing parts supplied by reference TRBV19 and TRBJ1-1, is DGGITQSPKYLFRKEGQNVTLSCEQNLNHDAMYWYRQDPGQGLRLIYYSQIVNDFQKGDIAEGYSVSREKKESFPLTVTSAQKNPTAFYLCASSTSRQGARNTEAFFGQGTRLTVV.

The chain uses TRBV10-3 and TRBJ1-2, with D possibly TRBD1 on 6 matching bases. V was cut by 7 bases and J by 4 bases, with 16 bases left in between. Germline lookup yields CDR1 ENHRY and CDR2 SYGVKD. The CDR3 totals 14 residues. CDR3 sequence reads: CAIKSQDRGYGYTF. The DNA of the CDR3 is TGTGCCATCAAGAGTCAGGACAGAGGCTATGGCTACACCTTC.

The chain has TRBV6-2 or TRBV6-3 and TRBJ1-1, with D possibly being TRBD1 (5 bases). The V gene's germline CDR1 is MNHEY and CDR2 SVGEGT. V dropped 4 bases and J dropped 1 base, with 16 bases sitting between them. The CDR3 runs to 16 residues. The CDR3 loop reads CASSSPDRGWNTEAFF. The CDR3 nucleotides read TGTGCCAGCAGTTCACCCGACAGAGGTTGGAACACTGAAGCTTTCTTT.

The chain links TRBV15 to TRBJ2-6; 8 nucleotides agree with TRBD1. The CDR3 contains 18 residues. The V gene's germline CDR1 is LNHNV and CDR2 YYDKDF (reference sequence). The junction had 6 bases not matched to a gene; V was cut back by 0 bases and J by 2 bases. The CDR3 loop reads CATSRDQGTGAGANVLTF. DNA of the CDR3: TGTGCCACCAGCAGAGATCAGGGGACAGGAGCTGGGGCCAACGTCCTGACTTTC.

This clone was counted once. V is TRBV7-9 and J is TRBJ1-5; D remains ambiguous. V was clipped by 1 base and J by 9 bases, with 7 bases between them. Germline V gene sequence: CDR1 SEHNR, CDR2 FQNEAQ (reference sequence). This CDR3 has 12 residues. In DNA form, the CDR3 reads TGTGCCAGCAGCTTAGATGGGAGGCCCCAGCATTTT. Protein: CASSLDGRPQHF.

The J gene is TRBJ1-2, the V gene TRBV4-1, with D uncertain. V shed 6 bases and J shed 0 bases, with 8 bases lying between them. The CDR3 spans 13 residues. CDR1 and CDR2 from the germline V gene are MGHRA and YSYEKL. CDR3 in amino acids: CASSRTTNYGYTF. In DNA, the CDR3 is TGCGCCAGCAGTAGAACTACTAACTATGGCTACACCTTC.